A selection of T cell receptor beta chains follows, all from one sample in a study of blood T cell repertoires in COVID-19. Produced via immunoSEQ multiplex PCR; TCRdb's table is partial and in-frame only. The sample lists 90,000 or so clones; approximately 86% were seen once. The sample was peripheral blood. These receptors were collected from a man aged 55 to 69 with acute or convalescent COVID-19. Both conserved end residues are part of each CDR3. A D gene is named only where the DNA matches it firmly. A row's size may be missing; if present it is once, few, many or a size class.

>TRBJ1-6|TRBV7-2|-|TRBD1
TGTGCCAGCAGCCAGACGACAGGGGCGAGATCACCCCTCCACTTT
CASSQTTGARSPLHF
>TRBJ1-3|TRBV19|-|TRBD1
TGTGCCAGTCATCCAGGGGACAGGACTGGAAACACCATATATTTT
CASHPGDRTGNTIYF
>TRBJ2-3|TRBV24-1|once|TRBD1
TGTGCCACCAGTGATCGACAGGGGCCGAGCACAGATACGCAGTATTTT
CATSDRQGPSTDTQYF
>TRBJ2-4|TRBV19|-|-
TGTGCCAGTAGTAGAGCCGGGACTGGCGAATTCATTCAGTACTTC
CASSRAGTGEFIQYF
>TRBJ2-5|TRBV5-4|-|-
TGTGCCAGCAGCTTGGAGGGCAGCCCCCGGGATGCGACCCAGTACTTC
CASSLEGSPRDATQYF
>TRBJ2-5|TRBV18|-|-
TGTGCCAGCTCATCTCTGGGGGGGCGAGAGACCCAGTACTTC
CASSSLGGRETQYF
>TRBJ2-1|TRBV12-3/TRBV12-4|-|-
TGTGCCAGCAGTGTATACAATGAGCAGTTCTTC
CASSVYNEQFF
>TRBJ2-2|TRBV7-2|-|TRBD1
TGTGCCAGCAGCTCTGGACAGGGATCGAACACCGGGGAGCTGTTTTTT
CASSSGQGSNTGELFF
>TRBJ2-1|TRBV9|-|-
TGTGCCAGCAGCGACCCGACACATGAGCAGTTCTTC
CASSDPTHEQFF
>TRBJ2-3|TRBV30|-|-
TGTGCCTGGAGACAAGCGGGCACAGATACGCAGTATTTT
CAWRQAGTDTQYF
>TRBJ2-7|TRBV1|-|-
TGCACCAGCAGCCACCCCCCCGGGGAAACAACCTACGAGCAGTACTTC
CTSSHPPGETTYEQYF
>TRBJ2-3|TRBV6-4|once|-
TGTGCCAGCAGTGGAGGGCCCCCAGATACGCAGTATTTT
CASSGGPPDTQYF
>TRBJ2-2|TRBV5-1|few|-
TGCGCCAGCACCGGGGCGGGATATCAACCCCCCGGGGAGCTGTTTTTT
CASTGAGYQPPGELFF
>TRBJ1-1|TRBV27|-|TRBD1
TGTGCCAGCAGCAAACAGGGGCGGGACACTGAAGCTTTCTTT
CASSKQGRDTEAFF
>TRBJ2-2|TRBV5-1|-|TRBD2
TGCGCCAGCAGCTTGCAATCTAGCGGCACCGGGGAGCTGTTTTTT
CASSLQSSGTGELFF
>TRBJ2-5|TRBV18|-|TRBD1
TGTGCCAGCTCACCGACAGGGACCCGACCGGCAGAGACCCAGTACTTC
CASSPTGTRPAETQYF
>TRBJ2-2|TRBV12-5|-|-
TGTGCTAGTGGTTTGGACGGAGCTCACGGGGAGCTGTTTTTT
CASGLDGAHGELFF
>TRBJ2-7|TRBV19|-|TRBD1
TGTGCCAGTAGCACTCAGCTTCCAGGGGGCTACGAGCAGTACTTC
CASSTQLPGGYEQYF
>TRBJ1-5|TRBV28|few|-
TGTGCCAGCAGCACAATACAGGGTCCTAGCAATCAGCCCCAGCATTTT
CASSTIQGPSNQPQHF
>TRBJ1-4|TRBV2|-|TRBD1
TGTGCCAGCACGTTGGGCAGGGGGAATGAAAAACTGTTTTTT
CASTLGRGNEKLFF
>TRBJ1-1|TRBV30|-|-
TGTGCCTGGAGCTTACAGGACAATGAAGCTTTCTTT
CAWSLQDNEAFF
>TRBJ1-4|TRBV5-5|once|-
TGTGCCAGCAGCCTCCGGACATTCTCAACTAATGAAAAACTGTTTTTT
CASSLRTFSTNEKLFF
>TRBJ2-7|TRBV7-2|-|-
TGTGCCAGCAGCGCTGTCCCGGGAGGGGGCGGCGAGCAGTACTTC
CASSAVPGGGGEQYF
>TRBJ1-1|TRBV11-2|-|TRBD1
TGTGCCAGCAGCCAACACGACAGGGAGGCTTTCTTT
CASSQHDREAFF
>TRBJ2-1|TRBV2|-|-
TGTGCCAGCACCGGAGGTGGTAATGAGCAGTTCTTC
CASTGGGNEQFF
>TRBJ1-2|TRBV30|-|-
TGTGCCTGGAGGGAAAAGGGGGGGTATGGCTACACCTTC
CAWREKGGYGYTF
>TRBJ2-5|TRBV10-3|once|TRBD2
TGTGCCATCAGTAACCTAGCGGGGGCTCCGGAGACCCAGTACTTC
CAISNLAGAPETQYF
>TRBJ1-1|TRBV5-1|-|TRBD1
TGCGCCAGCAGCCTAACAGGGGTAGGGATGAACACTGAAGCTTTCTTT
CASSLTGVGMNTEAFF
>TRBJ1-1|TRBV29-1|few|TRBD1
TGCAGCGTTGGACAGGGGAGGTCGAACACTGAAGCTTTCTTT
CSVGQGRSNTEAFF
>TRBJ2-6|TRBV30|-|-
TGTGCTCGGGCGGACAAAGGGGCCAACGTCCTGACTTTC
CARADKGANVLTF
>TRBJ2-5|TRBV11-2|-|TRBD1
TGTGCCAGCAGCTTACGGACAGGGGCAACCGGCAGGGAGACCCAGTACTTC
CASSLRTGATGRETQYF
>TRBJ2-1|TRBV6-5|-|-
TGTGCCAGCAGGAGACTAGATGACAATGAGCAGTTCTTC
CASRRLDDNEQFF
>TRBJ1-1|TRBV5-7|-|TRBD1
TGTGCCAGCAGCCCAATCCGGGACAGGGGGATGAACACTGAAGCTTTCTTT
CASSPIRDRGMNTEAFF
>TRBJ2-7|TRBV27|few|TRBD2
TGTGCCAGCAGTTTATCTGCGGGGGAAACCTACGAGCAGTACTTC
CASSLSAGETYEQYF
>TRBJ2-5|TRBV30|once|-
TGTGCCTGGAGTCCGGGACTGAAGGACCAAGAGACCCAGTACTTC
CAWSPGLKDQETQYF
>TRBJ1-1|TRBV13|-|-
TGTGCCAGCAGCCGTGAAGACCAGGTTCTGGCCACTGAAGCTTTCTTT
CASSREDQVLATEAFF
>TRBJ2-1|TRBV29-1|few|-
TGCAGCGTTCAAGGCCGTAGCCCCATAAATGAGCAGTTCTTC
CSVQGRSPINEQFF
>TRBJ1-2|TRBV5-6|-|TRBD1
TGTGCCAGCAGCGCGGGACAGGGGGCCGGTGGCTACACCTTC
CASSAGQGAGGYTF
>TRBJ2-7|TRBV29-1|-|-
TGCAGCGTTGAATCATCCTACGAGCAGTACTTC
CSVESSYEQYF
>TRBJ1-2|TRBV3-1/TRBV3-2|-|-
TGTGCCAGCAGCCAAAGTGGAGGGTTTGGGTATGGCTACACCTTC
CASSQSGGFGYGYTF
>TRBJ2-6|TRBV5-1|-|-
TGCGCCAGCAGCTCGGGAACACGGGACACGGTTCCCGGGGCCAACGTCCTGACTTTC
CASSSGTRDTVPGANVLTF
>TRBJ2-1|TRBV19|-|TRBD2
TGTGCCAGTAGTATGCGGGGAGGGACTAGAACCCTTTACAATGAGCAGTTCTTC
CASSMRGGTRTLYNEQFF
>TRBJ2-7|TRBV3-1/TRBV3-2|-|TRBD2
TGTGCCAGCAGCCAAACCCTTGGGACTAGCGTGATCTTC
CASSQTLGTSVIF
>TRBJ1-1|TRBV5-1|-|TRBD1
TGCGCCAGCAGCCAACAGTCACAGGGGGTCTGGGCTGAAGCTTTCTTT
CASSQQSQGVWAEAFF
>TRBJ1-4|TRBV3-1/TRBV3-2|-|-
TGTGCCAGCAGCCAAGCTACGGGTAAAAATGAAAAACTGTTTTTT
CASSQATGKNEKLFF
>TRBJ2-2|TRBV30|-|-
TGTGCCTGGGGACAAAGCGGGAACACCGGGGAGCTGTTTTTT
CAWGQSGNTGELFF
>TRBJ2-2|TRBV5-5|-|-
TGTGCCAGCAGCCCGCAGGGGAATCTCGGGGAGCTGTTTTTT
CASSPQGNLGELFF
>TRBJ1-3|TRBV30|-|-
TGTGCCTGGAGTGTATTATCTGGAAACACCATATATTTT
CAWSVLSGNTIYF
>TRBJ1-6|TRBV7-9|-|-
TGTGCCAGCAGCTTACAGGGATATGTTGGTTCACCCCTCCACTTT
CASSLQGYVGSPLHF
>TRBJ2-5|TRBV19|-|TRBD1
TGTGCCAGTAGTTGGAGACAGGGACAAGAGACCCAGTACTTC
CASSWRQGQETQYF
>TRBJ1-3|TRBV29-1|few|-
TGCAGCGCCCAGAAGGGGGAAAAGGGCTCTGGAAACACCATATATTTT
CSAQKGEKGSGNTIYF
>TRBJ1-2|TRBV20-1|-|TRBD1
TGCAGTGCTACGACAGGGAAAGGCTACACCTTC
CSATTGKGYTF